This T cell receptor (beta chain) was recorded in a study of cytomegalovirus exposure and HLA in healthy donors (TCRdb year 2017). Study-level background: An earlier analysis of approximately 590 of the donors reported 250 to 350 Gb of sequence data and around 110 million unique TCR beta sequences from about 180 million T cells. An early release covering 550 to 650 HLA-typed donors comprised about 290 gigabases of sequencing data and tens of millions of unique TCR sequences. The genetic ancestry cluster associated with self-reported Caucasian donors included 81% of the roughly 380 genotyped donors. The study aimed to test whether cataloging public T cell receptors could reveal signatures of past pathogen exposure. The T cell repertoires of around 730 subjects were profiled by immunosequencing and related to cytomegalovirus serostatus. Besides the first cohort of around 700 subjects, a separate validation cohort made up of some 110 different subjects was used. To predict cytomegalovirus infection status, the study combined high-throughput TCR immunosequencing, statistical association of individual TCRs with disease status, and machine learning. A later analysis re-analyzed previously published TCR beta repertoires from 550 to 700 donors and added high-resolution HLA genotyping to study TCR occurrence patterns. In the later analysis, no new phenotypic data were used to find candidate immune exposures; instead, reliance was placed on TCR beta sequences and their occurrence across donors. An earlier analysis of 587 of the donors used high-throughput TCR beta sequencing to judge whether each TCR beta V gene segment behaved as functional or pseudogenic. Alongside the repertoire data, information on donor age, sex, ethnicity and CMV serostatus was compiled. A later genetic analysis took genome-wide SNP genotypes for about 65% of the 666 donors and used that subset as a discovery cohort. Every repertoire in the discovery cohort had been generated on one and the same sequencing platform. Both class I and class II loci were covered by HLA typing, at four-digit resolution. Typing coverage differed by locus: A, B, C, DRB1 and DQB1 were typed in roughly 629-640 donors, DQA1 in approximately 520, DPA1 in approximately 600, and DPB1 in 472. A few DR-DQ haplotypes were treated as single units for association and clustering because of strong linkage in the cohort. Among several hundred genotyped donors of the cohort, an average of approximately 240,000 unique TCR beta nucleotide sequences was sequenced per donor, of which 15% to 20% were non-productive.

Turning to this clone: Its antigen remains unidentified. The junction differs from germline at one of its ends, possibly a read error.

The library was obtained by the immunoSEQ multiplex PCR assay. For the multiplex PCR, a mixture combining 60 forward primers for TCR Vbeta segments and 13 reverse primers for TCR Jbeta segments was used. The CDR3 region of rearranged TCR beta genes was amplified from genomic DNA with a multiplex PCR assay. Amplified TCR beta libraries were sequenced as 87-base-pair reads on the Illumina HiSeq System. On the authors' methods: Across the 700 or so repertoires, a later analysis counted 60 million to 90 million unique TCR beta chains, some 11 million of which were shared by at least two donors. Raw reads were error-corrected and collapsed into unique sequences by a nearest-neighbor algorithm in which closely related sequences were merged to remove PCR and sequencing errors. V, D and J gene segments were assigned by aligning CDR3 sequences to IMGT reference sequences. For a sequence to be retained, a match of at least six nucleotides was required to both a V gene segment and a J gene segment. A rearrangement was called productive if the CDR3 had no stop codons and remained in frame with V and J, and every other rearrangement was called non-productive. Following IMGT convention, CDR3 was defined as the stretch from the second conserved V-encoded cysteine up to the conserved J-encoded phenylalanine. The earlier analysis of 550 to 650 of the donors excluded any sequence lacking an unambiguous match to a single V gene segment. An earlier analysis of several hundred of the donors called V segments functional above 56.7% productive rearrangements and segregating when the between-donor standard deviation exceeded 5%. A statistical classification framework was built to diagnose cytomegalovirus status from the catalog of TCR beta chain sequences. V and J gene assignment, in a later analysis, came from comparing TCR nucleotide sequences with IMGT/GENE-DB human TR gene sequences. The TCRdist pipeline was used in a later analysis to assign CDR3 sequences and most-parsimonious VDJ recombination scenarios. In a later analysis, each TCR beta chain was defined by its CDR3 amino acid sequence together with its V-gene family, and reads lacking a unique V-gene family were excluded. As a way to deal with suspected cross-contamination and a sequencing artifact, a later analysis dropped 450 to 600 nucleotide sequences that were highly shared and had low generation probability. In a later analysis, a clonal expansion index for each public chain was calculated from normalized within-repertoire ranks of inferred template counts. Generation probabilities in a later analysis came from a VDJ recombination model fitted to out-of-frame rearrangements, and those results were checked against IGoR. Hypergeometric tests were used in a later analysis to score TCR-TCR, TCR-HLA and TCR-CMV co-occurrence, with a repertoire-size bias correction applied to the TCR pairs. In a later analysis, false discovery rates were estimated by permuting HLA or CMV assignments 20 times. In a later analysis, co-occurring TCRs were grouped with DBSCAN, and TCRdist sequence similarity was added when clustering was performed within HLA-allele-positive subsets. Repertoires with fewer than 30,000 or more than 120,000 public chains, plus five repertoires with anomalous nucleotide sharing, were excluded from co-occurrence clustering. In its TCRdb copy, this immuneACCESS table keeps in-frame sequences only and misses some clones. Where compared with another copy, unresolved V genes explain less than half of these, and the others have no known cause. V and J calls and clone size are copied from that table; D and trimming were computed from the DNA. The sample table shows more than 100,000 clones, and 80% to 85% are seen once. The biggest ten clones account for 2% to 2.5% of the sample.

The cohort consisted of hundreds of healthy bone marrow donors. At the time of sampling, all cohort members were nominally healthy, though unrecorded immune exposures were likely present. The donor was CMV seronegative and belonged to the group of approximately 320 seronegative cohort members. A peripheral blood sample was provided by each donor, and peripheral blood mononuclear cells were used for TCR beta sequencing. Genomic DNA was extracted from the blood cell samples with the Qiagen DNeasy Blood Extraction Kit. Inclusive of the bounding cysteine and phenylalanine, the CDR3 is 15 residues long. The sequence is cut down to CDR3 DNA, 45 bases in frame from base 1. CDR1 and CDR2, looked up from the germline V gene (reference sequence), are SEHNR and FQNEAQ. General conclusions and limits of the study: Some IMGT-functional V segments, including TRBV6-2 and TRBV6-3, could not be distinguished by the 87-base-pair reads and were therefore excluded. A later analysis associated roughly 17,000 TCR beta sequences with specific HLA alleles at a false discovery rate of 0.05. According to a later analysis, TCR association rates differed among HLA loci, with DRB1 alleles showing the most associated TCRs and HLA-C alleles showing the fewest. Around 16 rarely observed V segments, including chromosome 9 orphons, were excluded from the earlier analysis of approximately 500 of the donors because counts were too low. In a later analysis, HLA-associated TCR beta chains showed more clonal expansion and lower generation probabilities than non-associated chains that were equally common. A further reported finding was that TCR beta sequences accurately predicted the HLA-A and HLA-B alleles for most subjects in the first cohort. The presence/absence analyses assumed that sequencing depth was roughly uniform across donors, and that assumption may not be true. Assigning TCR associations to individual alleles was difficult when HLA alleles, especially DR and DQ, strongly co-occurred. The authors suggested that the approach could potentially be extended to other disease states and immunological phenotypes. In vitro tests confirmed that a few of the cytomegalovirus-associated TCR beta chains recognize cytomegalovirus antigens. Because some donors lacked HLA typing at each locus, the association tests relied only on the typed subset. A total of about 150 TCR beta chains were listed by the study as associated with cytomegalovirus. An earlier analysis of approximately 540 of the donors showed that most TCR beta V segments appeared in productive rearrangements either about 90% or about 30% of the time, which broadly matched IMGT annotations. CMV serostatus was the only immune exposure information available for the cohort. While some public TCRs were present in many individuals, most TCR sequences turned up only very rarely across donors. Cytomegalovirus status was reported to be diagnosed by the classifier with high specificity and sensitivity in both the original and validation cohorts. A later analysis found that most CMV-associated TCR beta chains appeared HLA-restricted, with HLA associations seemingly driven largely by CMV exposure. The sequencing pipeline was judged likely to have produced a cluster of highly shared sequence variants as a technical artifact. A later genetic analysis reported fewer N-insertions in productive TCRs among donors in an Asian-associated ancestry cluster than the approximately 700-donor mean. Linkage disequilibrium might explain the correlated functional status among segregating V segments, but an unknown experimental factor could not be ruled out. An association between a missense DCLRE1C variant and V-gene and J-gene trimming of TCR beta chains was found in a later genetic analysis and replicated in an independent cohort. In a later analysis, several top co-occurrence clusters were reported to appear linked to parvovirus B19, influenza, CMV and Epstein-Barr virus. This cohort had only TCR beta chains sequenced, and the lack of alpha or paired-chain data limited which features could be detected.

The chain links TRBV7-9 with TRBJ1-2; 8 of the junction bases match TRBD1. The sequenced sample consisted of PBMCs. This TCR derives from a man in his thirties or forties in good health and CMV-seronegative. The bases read TGTTCCAGCAGCCCTCGACAGGGGAGGGACTATGGCTACACCTTC. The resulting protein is CSSSPRQGRDYGYTF.